This T cell receptor beta chain was captured in a study of T cells in Graves' hyperthyroidism and ophthalmopathy. This clonotype was counted many times. TCR beta CDR3 region amplification was performed from RNA transcripts. A first-round RT-PCR of the TCR CDR3 used the HTBI primer set. TCRdb used MiXCR to reprocess the multiplex PCR reads, holding one entry per CDR3 protein. The table records 400,000 or so distinct CDR3 sequences, roughly 15% of them present only once. This receptor was obtained from a woman aged 60-70 years with Graves' ophthalmopathy. The sample consisted of blood.

The CDR3 DNA sequence: TGTGCCAGCAGACTCCCGCTTAGCGGGAGGGCCAGGGATACGCAGTATTTT. This sequence encodes CASRLPLSGRARDTQYF. V and J are TRBV6-2 or TRBV6-3 and TRBJ2-3; 11 bases are shared with TRBD2. CDR3 length: 17 amino acids. The V and J ends lost 6 bases and 6 bases, in that order; junction bases with no gene match: 14. Germline CDR1 and CDR2: MNHEY and SVGEGT.